This T cell receptor (beta chain) was observed in a study of blood T cell repertoires in COVID-19. Source study methods: From reference gene primer amplification, estimates of nucleated cell counts were derived. Data came from immunoSEQ multiplex PCR; TCRdb stores just in-frame clones and leaves some out. From that table come the V and J calls and clone size; the DNA was used to work out D and trimming. Here the sample spans approximately 100,000 clones, around nine tenths being singletons. The CDR3 has 17 amino acids. Germline V gene data show CDR1 as LGHDT and CDR2 as YNNKEL (reference sequence). The ends lost 2 bases at V and 4 bases at J; junction bases unmatched: 11.

The sequencing input was peripheral blood. The sequence was obtained from a human donor with COVID-19, enrolled during active disease. The donor label of this sample is uncertain. The chain has TRBV3-1 (or the pseudogene TRBV3-2) and TRBJ2-3; 8 positions agree with TRBD1. The CDR3 DNA is TGTGCCAGCAGCCAACGAGGCGACAGGGGAGGATCAGATACGCAGTATTTT. Its translation is CASSQRGDRGGSDTQYF.